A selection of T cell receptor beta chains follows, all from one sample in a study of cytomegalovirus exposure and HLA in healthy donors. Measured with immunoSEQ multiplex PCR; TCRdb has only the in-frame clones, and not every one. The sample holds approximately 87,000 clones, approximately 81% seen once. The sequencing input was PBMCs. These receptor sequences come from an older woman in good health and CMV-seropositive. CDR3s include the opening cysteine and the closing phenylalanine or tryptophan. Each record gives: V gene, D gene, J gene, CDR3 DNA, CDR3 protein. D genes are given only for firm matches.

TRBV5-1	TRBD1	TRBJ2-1	TGCGCCAGCAGCTTGGGGACAGGGGGAGGCGAGCAGTTCTTC	CASSLGTGGGEQFF
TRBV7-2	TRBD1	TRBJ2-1	TGTGCCAGCAGCCCGATCGGGACAGGGGCATACAATGAGCAGTTCTTC	CASSPIGTGAYNEQFF
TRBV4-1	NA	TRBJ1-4	TGCGCCAGCAGCCAAGATCCGAGTGCAACTAATGAAAAACTGTTTTTT	CASSQDPSATNEKLFF
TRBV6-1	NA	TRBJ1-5	TGTGCCAGCAGTGAAGGGCGCCTCGCCGGGACACCTAGCAATCAGCCCCAGCATTTT	CASSEGRLAGTPSNQPQHF
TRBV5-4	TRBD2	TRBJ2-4	TGTGCCAGCAGCTCGACTAGCGGGATAAACATTCAGTACTTC	CASSSTSGINIQYF
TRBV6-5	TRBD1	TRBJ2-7	TGTGCCAGCAGTTACGGTGACAGGGGAAACGAGCAGTACTTC	CASSYGDRGNEQYF
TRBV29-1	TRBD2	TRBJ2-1	TGCAGCGTCGGACTAGCGGGAAGTAATGAGCAGTTCTTC	CSVGLAGSNEQFF
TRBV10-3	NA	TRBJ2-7	TGTGCCATCAGTGATACGGTCTCCTACGAGCAGTACTTC	CAISDTVSYEQYF
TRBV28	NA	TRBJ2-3	TGTGCCAGCAGTTTTTACTCCCGCACAGATACGCAGTATTTT	CASSFYSRTDTQYF
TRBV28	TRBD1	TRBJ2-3	TGTGCCAGCAGTACCAGACAGGGGTCATCAAGGGCAGATACGCAGTATTTT	CASSTRQGSSRADTQYF
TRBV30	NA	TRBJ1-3	TGTGCCTGGAGTGTGGCTTCTGGAAACACCATATATTTT	CAWSVASGNTIYF
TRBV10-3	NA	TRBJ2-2	TGTGCCATCAGTGACGGGGGGAACACCGGGGAGCTGTTTTTT	CAISDGGNTGELFF
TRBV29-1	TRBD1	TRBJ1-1	TGCAGCGTTAGATACAGGGGTACAGGGAGGACTGAAGCTTTCTTT	CSVRYRGTGRTEAFF
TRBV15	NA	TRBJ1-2	TGTGCCACCAGCCCGCAGGGAGGTGGCTACACCTTC	CATSPQGGGYTF
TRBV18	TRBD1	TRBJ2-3	TGTGCCAGCTCACCTCCGGGACAGGGTGTTAATACGCAGTATTTT	CASSPPGQGVNTQYF
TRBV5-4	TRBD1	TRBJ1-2	TGTGCCAGCAGCGTCGACAGACAGGGGAACTATGGCTACACCTTC	CASSVDRQGNYGYTF